This T cell receptor (beta chain) was recorded in a study of post-analysis software for immune sequencing data. The authors incorporated unique molecular identifiers into the TCR beta cDNA libraries. Each CDR3 protein gets one entry after TCRdb re-called the PCR reads with MiXCR. Here the sample spans more than 500,000 distinct CDR3 sequences, 30% to 40% being singletons. This clonotype was seen more than once but under ten times. Its antigen is unidentified. Germline-derived CDR1 and CDR2 are SEHNR and FQNEAQ (reference sequence). The CDR3 has 15 residues. General observations from the study: Those with multiple sclerosis, the patient group, showed significantly lower normalized Chao1 diversity than controls. Under F measure analysis, samples from one preparation batch co-clustered strongly. Patients used about 5 TRBV segments, including TRBV5-6, TRBV5-1 and TRBV20-1, more often than controls.

The receptor comes from a girl between 2 and 17 years old with multiple sclerosis. Sequencing input: blood. V gene TRBV7-9 combines with J gene TRBJ2-5; no clear D. Matching the DNA end better, TRBJ2-7 makes the J call doubtful. The CDR3 nucleotides read TGTGCCAGCAGCCCGGACCTAAGGAGAGGCGACGAGCAGTACTTC. Protein sequence: CASSPDLRRGDEQYF.